This record concerns one T cell receptor (beta chain) sequence. This sample was included in a study of blood T cell repertoires in COVID-19. Study context: The cDNA or gDNA used as material had been derived from T cells, B-cell-depleted T cells, or PBMCs.

The repertoire was sequenced with immunoSEQ multiplex PCR; TCRdb's copy has only in-frame clones and lacks some. This sample has approximately 300,000 clones, with 85% to 95% found just once. Germline loops: CDR1 SGHTA, CDR2 FQGNSA. The ends were cut back, 4 bases at V and 1 base at J, with 16 bases in the middle. The CDR3 consists of 16 residues. The age range of participants was about 18 to 95 years, with residence in about two dozen US areas. In assigning cohorts, the study relied on participant-reported clinical history. Before they entered the study, exposed participants had met a COVID-19 case within 2 weeks.

The chain employs TRBV7-2 and TRBJ1-2; TRBD1 might be the D (5 bases). Sequenced material: PBMCs or T cells enriched from blood (not recorded which). This sequence originates from a woman in her thirties who had been exposed to COVID-19. CDR3 in amino acids: CASSSYDSTLNYGYTF. CDR3 coding DNA: TGTGCCAGCAGCTCCTACGACAGTACCCTTAACTATGGCTACACCTTC.